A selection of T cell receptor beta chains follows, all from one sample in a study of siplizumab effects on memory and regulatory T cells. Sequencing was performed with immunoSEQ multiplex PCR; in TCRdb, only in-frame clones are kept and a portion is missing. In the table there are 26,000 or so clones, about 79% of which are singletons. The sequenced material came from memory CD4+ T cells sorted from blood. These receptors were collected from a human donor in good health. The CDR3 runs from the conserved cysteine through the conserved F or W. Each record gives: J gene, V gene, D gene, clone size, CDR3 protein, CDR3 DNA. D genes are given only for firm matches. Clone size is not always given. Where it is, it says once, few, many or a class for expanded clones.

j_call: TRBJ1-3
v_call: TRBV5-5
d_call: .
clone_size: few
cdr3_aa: CASSERILSGNTIYF
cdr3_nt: TGTGCCAGCAGCGAGAGGATACTCTCTGGAAACACCATATATTTT

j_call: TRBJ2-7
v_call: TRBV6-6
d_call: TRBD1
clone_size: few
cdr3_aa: CASIRTGEYEQYF
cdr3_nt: TGTGCCAGCATCCGGACAGGGGAGTACGAGCAGTACTTC

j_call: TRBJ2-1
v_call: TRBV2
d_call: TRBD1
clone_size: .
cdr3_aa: CASSLGQIDEQFF
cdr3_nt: TGTGCCAGCAGCCTGGGACAGATCGATGAGCAGTTCTTC

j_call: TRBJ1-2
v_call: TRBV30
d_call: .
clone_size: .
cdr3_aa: CAWSLQGAGGYTF
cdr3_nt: TGTGCCTGGAGCCTCCAAGGGGCCGGAGGCTACACCTTC

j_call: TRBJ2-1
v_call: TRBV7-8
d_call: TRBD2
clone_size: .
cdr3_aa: CASSFTIAGGRSYNEQFF
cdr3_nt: TGTGCCAGCAGCTTCACGATAGCGGGAGGGAGATCCTACAATGAGCAGTTCTTC

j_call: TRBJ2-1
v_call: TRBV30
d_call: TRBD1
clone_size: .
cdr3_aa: CAWGTGVIHNEQFF
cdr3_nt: TGTGCCTGGGGGACAGGGGTAATACACAATGAGCAGTTCTTC

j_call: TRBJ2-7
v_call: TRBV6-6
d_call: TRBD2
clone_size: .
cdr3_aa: CASSPSGSRGEQYF
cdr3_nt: TGTGCCAGCAGTCCAAGCGGGAGCCGGGGCGAGCAGTACTTC

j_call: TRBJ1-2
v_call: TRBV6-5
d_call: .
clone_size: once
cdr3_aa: CASSYSGSRGGYGYTF
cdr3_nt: TGTGCCAGCAGTTACTCGGGAAGTAGGGGTGGCTATGGCTACACCTTC

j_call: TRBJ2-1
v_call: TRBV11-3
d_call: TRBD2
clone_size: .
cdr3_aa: CASSLRAGGPRQFF
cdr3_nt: TGTGCCAGCAGCTTACGAGCGGGAGGGCCGCGGCAGTTCTTC

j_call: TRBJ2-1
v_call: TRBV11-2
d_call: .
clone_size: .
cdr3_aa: CASRRPGSTYNEQFF
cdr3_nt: TGTGCCAGCAGACGCCCTGGTAGTACCTACAATGAGCAGTTCTTC

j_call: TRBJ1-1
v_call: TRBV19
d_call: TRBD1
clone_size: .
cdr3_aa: CASSRQGGTTEAFF
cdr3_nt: TGTGCCAGTAGTAGACAGGGTGGGACCACTGAAGCTTTCTTT

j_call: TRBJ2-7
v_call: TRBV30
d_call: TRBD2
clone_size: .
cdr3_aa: CAWSSGSVYEQYF
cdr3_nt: TGTGCCTGGAGTAGCGGGAGTGTCTACGAGCAGTACTTC

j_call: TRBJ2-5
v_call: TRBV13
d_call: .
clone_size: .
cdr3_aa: CASSLGVDQETQYF
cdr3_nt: TGTGCCAGCAGCTTAGGAGTAGATCAAGAGACCCAGTACTTC

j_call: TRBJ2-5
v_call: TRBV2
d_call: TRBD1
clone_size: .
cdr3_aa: CANSGTAIQETQYF
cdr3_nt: TGTGCCAACTCCGGGACAGCGATTCAAGAGACCCAGTACTTC

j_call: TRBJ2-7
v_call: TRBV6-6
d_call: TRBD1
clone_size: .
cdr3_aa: CASRPIGTGSYEQYF
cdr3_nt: TGTGCCAGCAGACCTATCGGGACAGGGTCCTACGAGCAGTACTTC

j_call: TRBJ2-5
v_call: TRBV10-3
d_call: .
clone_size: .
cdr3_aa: CAIRDGGLETQYF
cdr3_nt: TGTGCCATCAGAGATGGAGGTCTGGAGACCCAGTACTTC

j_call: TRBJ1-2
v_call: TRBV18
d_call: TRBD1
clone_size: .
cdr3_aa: CASSTYRGQGGYTF
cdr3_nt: TGTGCCAGCTCAACCTACAGGGGGCAAGGTGGCTACACCTTC

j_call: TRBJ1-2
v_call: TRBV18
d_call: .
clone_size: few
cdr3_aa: CASSLTRLQAEGYTF
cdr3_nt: TGTGCCAGCTCCCTCACCAGGTTACAGGCTGAGGGCTACACCTTC

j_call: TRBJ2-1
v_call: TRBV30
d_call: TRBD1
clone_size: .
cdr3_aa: CAWSRSGQPYNEQFF
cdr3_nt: TGTGCCTGGAGCCGTTCGGGACAGCCTTACAATGAGCAGTTCTTC

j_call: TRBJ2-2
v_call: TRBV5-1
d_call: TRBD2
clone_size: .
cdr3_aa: CASSGSGSVGTGELFF
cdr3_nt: TGCGCCAGCAGCGGTAGCGGGAGCGTAGGCACCGGGGAGCTGTTTTTT

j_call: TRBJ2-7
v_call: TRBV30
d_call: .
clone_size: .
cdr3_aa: CAWRGIGYEQYF
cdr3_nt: TGTGCCTGGAGAGGTATAGGTTACGAGCAGTACTTC

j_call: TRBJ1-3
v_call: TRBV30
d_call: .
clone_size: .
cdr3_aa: CAWSHPGPSRNTIYF
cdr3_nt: TGTGCCTGGAGTCACCCCGGCCCCTCCAGAAACACCATATATTTT

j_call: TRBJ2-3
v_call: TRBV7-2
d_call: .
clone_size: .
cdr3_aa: CASSLVGDSRTDTQYF
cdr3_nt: TGTGCCAGCAGCTTAGTAGGGGACTCACGCACAGATACGCAGTATTTT

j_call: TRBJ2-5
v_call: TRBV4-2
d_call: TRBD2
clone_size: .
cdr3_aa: CASSQESSGRAQETQYF
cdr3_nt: TGTGCCAGCAGCCAAGAGTCTAGCGGGAGGGCCCAAGAGACCCAGTACTTC

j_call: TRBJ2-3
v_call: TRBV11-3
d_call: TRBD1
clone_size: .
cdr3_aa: CASRYWDRVTDTQYF
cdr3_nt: TGTGCCAGCAGATACTGGGACAGGGTAACAGATACGCAGTATTTT

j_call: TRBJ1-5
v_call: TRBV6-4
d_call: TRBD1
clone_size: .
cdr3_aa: CASSSGTGNQPQHF
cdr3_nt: TGTGCCAGCAGTTCCGGGACAGGGAATCAGCCCCAGCATTTT

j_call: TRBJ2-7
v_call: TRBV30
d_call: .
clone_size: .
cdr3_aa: CAWSGTYEQYF
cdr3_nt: TGTGCCTGGAGTGGGACCTACGAGCAGTACTTC

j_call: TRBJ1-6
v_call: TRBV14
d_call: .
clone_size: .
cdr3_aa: CASSHDRYNSPLHF
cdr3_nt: TGTGCCAGCAGCCACGACCGTTATAATTCACCCCTCCACTTT

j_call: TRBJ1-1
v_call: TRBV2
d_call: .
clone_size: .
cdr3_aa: CASMDGGNTEAFF
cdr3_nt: TGTGCCAGCATGGACGGCGGGAACACTGAAGCTTTCTTT

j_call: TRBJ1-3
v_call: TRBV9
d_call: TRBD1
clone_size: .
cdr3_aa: CASSTLTGDSGNTIYF
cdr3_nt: TGTGCCAGCAGCACCCTTACAGGGGACTCTGGAAACACCATATATTTT

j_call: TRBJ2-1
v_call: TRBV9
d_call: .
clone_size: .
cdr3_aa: CASSATVSSYNEQFF
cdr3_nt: TGTGCCAGCAGCGCGACAGTGAGCTCCTACAATGAGCAGTTCTTC

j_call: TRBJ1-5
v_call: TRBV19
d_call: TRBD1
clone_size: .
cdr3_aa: CASGQGHILSNQPQHF
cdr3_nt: TGTGCCAGTGGACAGGGCCATATCCTTAGCAATCAGCCCCAGCATTTT

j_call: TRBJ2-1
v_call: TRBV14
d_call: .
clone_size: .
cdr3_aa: CASRGGLTSSNEQFF
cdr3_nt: TGTGCCAGCAGGGGGGGACTCACCTCCTCCAATGAGCAGTTCTTC

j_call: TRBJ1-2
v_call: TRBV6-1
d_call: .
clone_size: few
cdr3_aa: CASSAGGTSVHYGYTF
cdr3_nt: TGTGCCAGCAGTGCAGGTGGGACCTCCGTACACTATGGCTACACCTTC

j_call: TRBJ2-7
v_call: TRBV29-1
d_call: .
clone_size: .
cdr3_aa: CSGGWADFSYEQYF
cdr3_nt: TGCAGCGGGGGGTGGGCGGATTTTTCTTACGAGCAGTACTTC

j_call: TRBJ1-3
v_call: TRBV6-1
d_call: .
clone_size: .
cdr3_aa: CASSVPDGSGNTIYF
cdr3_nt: TGTGCCAGCAGTGTTCCCGACGGGTCTGGAAACACCATATATTTT

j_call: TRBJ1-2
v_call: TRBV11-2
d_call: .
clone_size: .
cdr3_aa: CASSLRQDYGYTF
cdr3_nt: TGTGCCAGCAGCTTAAGACAGGACTATGGCTACACCTTC

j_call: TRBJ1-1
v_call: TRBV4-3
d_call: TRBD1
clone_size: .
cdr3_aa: CASSQVSGGGRTEAFF
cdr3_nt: TGCGCCAGCAGCCAAGTGTCAGGGGGGGGACGGACTGAAGCTTTCTTT

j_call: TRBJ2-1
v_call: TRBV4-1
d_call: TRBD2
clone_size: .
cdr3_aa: CASSRTIAGEFDEQFF
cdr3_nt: TGCGCCAGCAGCCGGACTATAGCGGGAGAGTTCGATGAGCAGTTCTTC

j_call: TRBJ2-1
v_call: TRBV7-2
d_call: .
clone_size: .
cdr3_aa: CASSTGWNEQFF
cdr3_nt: TGTGCCAGCAGTACAGGGTGGAATGAGCAGTTCTTC

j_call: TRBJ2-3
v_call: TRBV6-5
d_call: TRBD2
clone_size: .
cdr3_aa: CASRGVAGVTDTQYF
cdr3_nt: TGTGCCAGCAGGGGGGTAGCGGGAGTTACAGATACGCAGTATTTT

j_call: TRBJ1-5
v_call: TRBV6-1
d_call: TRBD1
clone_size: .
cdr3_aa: CASSRQGPSNQPQHF
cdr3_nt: TGTGCCAGCAGCCGACAGGGACCTAGCAATCAGCCCCAGCATTTT

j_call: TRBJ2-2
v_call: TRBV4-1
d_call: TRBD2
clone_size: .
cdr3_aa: CASSQLGLAGGPATGELFF
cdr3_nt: TGCGCCAGCAGCCAACTCGGACTAGCGGGAGGGCCAGCCACCGGGGAGCTGTTTTTT

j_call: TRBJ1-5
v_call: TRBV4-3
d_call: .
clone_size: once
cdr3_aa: CASSQDRYGNQPQHF
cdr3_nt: TGCGCCAGCAGCCAAGACAGGTACGGCAATCAGCCCCAGCATTTT

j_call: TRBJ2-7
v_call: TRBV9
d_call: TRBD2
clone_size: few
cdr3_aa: CASSASGSPTYEQYF
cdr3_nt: TGTGCCAGCAGCGCTAGCGGGAGCCCCACCTACGAGCAGTACTTC

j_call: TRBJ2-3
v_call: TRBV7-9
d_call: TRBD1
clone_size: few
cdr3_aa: CASSLVTGDTDTQYF
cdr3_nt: TGTGCCAGCAGCTTAGTAACAGGGGACACAGATACGCAGTATTTT

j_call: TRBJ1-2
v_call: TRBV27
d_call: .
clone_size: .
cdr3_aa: CASSLNQLYGYTF
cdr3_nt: TGTGCCAGCAGTTTAAACCAGTTATATGGCTACACCTTC

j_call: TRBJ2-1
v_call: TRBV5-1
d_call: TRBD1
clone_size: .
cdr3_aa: CASSRDRAGGSYNEQFF
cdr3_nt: TGCGCCAGCAGCCGAGACAGGGCCGGTGGATCCTACAATGAGCAGTTCTTC

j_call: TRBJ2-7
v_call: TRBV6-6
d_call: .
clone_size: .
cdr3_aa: CASREASTYEQYF
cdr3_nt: TGTGCCAGCAGAGAGGCCTCTACCTACGAGCAGTACTTC

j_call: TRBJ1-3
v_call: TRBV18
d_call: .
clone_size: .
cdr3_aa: CASSTGTGSGNTIYF
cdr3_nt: TGTGCCAGCTCAACAGGAACAGGGTCCGGAAACACCATATATTTT

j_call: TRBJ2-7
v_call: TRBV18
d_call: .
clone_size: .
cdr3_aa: CASSPGTLEQYF
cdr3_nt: TGTGCCAGCTCACCCGGGACGCTCGAGCAGTACTTC